This T cell receptor (beta chain) is from a study of T cells in Graves' hyperthyroidism and ophthalmopathy. Study results and limitations: Researchers found most expanded thyroid clonotypes above 0.001 in blood as well.

Amplification of TCR beta CDR3 regions was performed using RNA transcripts as template. The HTBI primer set drove a first-round RT-PCR of the TCR CDR3. One entry per CDR3 protein results from TCRdb running MiXCR on the multiplex PCR reads. Of 650,000 to 700,000 distinct CDR3 sequences in the sample, around a sixth are singletons; the top ten hold around 15%. Absent ophthalmopathy progression within 18 months defined stable Graves' hyperthyroidism. The hyperthyroidism patients had all been newly diagnosed, and their disease duration was under 2 months. Their ages ranged from 18 to 65 years. The CDR3 has 16 residues. Germline lookup yields CDR1 MDHEN and CDR2 SYDVKM. The V gene end was trimmed by 6 bases and the J gene end by 4 bases; junction bases not matched to a gene: 9. As regards this clonotype: Its antigen is still unknown.

The source material was blood. This receptor was obtained from a man aged 50 to 59 with Graves' hyperthyroidism. V gene TRBV28 combines with J gene TRBJ1-4, with 9 positions matching TRBD1. The CDR3 nucleotides read TGTGCCAGCAGCTCCTCCGGGACAGGGAATAATGAAAAACTGTTTTTT. The encoded protein is CASSSSGTGNNEKLFF.